Each of the 15 T cell receptor beta chains below was sequenced from the same sample in a study of shared clonotypes between healthy human individuals. Here immunoSEQ multiplex PCR was the method, and the copy in TCRdb shows in-frame clones only, minus some. The sample holds over a million clones, roughly 98.5% seen once. The sample taken for sequencing was naive CD4+ T cells sorted from blood. Subset specified: CD45RA+ positively selected. These receptors all stem from a man in his thirties or forties in good health.

The V gene is TRBV5-4, the J gene TRBJ2-7; TRBD1 agrees at 10 bases. This CDR3 comprises 15 residues. The germline CDR1 and CDR2 sequences are SGHNT and YYREEE (reference sequence). V lost 4 bases, J lost 6 bases, and 10 bases stayed unmatched. This chain's CDR3 is CASSRGGTGAPEQYF. In DNA form, the CDR3 reads TGTGCCAGCAGCAGAGGGGGGACAGGGGCCCCCGAGCAGTACTTC.

This chain joins TRBV9 and TRBJ2-2; 9 positions match TRBD2. Germline V CDR1 and CDR2: SGDLS, YYNGEE. The V and J ends lost 4 bases and 2 bases, in that order; junction bases with no gene match: 6. CDR3 length equals 16 residues. Here the CDR3 DNA reads TGTGCCAGCAGCCCCTTTAGCGGGAGAAACACCGGGGAGCTGTTTTTT. The encoded protein is CASSPFSGRNTGELFF.

This clone came up once. This sequence joins TRBV25-1 and TRBJ1-3; D gene unclear. The V gene's germline CDR1 is MGHDK and CDR2 SYGVNS. CDR3 length: 14 amino acids. Trimming pared 3 bases from V and 2 bases from J, leaving 8 bases between. The CDR3 region is CASSDRLTGNTIYF. The CDR3 DNA reads as TGTGCCAGCAGTGATCGGCTAACTGGAAACACCATATATTTT. The full variable domain, its missing parts supplied by reference TRBV25-1 and TRBJ1-3, is EADIYQTPRYLVIGTGKKITLECSQTMGHDKMYWYQQDPGMELHLIHYSYGVNSTEKGDLSSESTVSRIRTEHFPLTLESARPSHTSQYLCASSDRLTGNTIYFGEGSWLTVV.

Turning to this clone: Other DNA sequences in this sample translate to the same CDR3. The J gene is TRBJ2-7, the V gene TRBV5-5, with D possibly matching TRBD2 (6 bases). The V end was cut by 2 bases, the J end by 0 bases, with 6 bases between. The CDR3 is made up of 13 amino acids. The germline gives CDR1 SGHKS, CDR2 YYEKEE (reference sequence). The CDR3 coding sequence is TGTGCCAGCAGCTTTAGCGGCTCCTACGAGCAGTACTTC. It specifies CASSFSGSYEQYF.

The genes are TRBV4-1 and TRBJ1-1; TRBD1 might be the D (5 bases). Germline loops: CDR1 MGHRA, CDR2 YSYEKL. Between the trimmed V and J ends, which lost 5 bases and 10 bases, there was a span of 23 bases. The CDR3 contains 15 residues. DNA of the CDR3: TGCGCCAGCAGCTTTCCACCGGGACCCCAAACCCGAGCTTTCTTT. Encoded protein: CASSFPPGPQTRAFF.

The chain is built from TRBV5-4 and TRBJ2-7; 8 nucleotides match TRBD2. Unmatched junction bases numbered 10, after V lost 6 bases and J lost 5 bases. The CDR3 is 14 amino acids. Per the germline V gene, CDR1 is SGHNT and CDR2 is YYREEE (reference sequence). The CDR3 loop is CASTPSGRPHEQYF. The CDR3 nucleotides read TGTGCCAGCACTCCCAGCGGGAGACCCCACGAGCAGTACTTC.

V gene TRBV7-9 combines with J gene TRBJ2-5; D is unclear. Trimming took off 0 bases at V and 5 bases at J, with 13 bases between the two ends. Germline V CDR1 and CDR2: SEHNR, FQNEAQ (reference sequence). This CDR3 has 15 residues. Here the CDR3 DNA reads TGTGCCAGCAGCTTAGCGCTCGATAGTCAGGAGACCCAGTACTTC. Residues: CASSLALDSQETQYF.

The gene calls are TRBV11-2 and TRBJ2-1, with 13 bases that match TRBD2. This CDR3 contains 17 residues. Germline V lookup: CDR1 SGHAT, CDR2 FQNNGV. The junction had 4 bases not matched to a gene; V was cut back by 5 bases and J by 0 bases. CDR3 loop: CASSPRTSGSSYNEQFF. The CDR3 DNA reads TGTGCCAGCAGCCCGAGGACTAGCGGGAGCTCCTACAATGAGCAGTTCTTC.

Comments on this clone: Other nucleotide sequences from this sample produce the same CDR3. The chain employs TRBV9 and TRBJ2-7; 7 nucleotides agree with TRBD2. V dropped 3 bases and J dropped 0; count of bases not matched to a gene: 6. This CDR3 has 15 amino acids. Germline CDR1 SGDLS, CDR2 YYNGEE. The CDR3 spells CASSASSGGSYEQYF. CDR3 bases: TGTGCCAGCAGCGCCTCTAGCGGAGGCTCCTACGAGCAGTACTTC.

This chain joins TRBV12-5 and TRBJ2-7; 9 nucleotides line up with TRBD2. The germline CDR1 and CDR2 sequences are LGHNT and FRNRAP. This CDR3 region has 16 residues. The V gene end was trimmed by 1 base and the J gene end by 2 bases; junction bases not matched to a gene: 6. This chain's CDR3 is CASGLGSGRPPYEQYF. The CDR3 bases are TGTGCTAGTGGTTTGGGGAGCGGGAGGCCCCCCTACGAGCAGTACTTC.

The rearrangement joins TRBV5-1 to TRBJ2-7, with 8 bases fitting TRBD2. Germline CDR1 and CDR2: SGHRS and YFSETQ. V dropped 3 bases and J dropped 5; count of bases not matched to a gene: 7. The CDR3 length is 14 residues. DNA of the CDR3: TGCGCCAGCAGCTCAGGCGGGAGGCTCGACGAGCAGTACTTC. Translating gives CASSSGGRLDEQYF.

V is TRBV19 and J is TRBJ2-3; 9 nucleotides align to TRBD2. There are 15 residues in the CDR3. Germline V gene lookup returns CDR1 LNHDA and CDR2 SQIVND (reference sequence). J lost 0 bases, V lost 5 bases, and 3 bases had no gene match. This CDR3 is CASSALAGSTDTQYF. Here the CDR3 DNA reads TGTGCCAGTAGTGCTCTAGCGGGGAGCACAGATACGCAGTATTTT.

This chain connects TRBV5-4 to TRBJ1-1, with D possibly matching TRBD1 (5 bases). The CDR3 has 15 amino acids. The germline V gene encodes CDR1 SGHNT and CDR2 YYREEE (reference sequence). With 5 bases removed from V and 6 bases from J, the gap between germline ends came to 20 bases. CDR3 sequence (DNA): TGTGCCAGCAGAATACGGGACGCACTTTATGCTGAAGCTTTCTTT. This sequence encodes CASRIRDALYAEAFF.

The chain has TRBV30 and TRBJ2-7, with D possibly matching TRBD2 (6 bases). V lost 3 bases, J lost 3 bases, and 12 bases lay in between. CDR1 and CDR2 from the germline V gene are GTSNPN and SVGIG (reference sequence). The CDR3 is made up of 13 amino acids. The DNA of the CDR3 is TGTGCCTGGAGCGACGGGGACTTCTACGAGCAGTACTTC. Its protein product is CAWSDGDFYEQYF.

The table lists this clone with a count of one. The rearrangement joins TRBV1 to TRBJ2-7; whether TRBD1, the table's D call, matches the DNA was not checked. TRBV1 is labeled a pseudogene. The length of the CDR3 is 13 residues. The CDR3 sequence is CTSSQLADYEQYF. CDR3 in DNA: TGCACCAGCAGCCAGCTCGCAGACTACGAGCAGTACTTC.